A selection of T cell receptor beta chains follows, all from one sample in a study of T-cell reconstitution after alpha-beta-depleted transplantation in children. Via MiXCR, TCRdb re-called the PCR reads, giving one row per CDR3 protein. The data hold approximately 650,000 distinct CDR3 sequences, with 13% observed a single time. The sequencing used PBMCs, collected before TCRalphabeta/CD19-depleted stem cell transplant. These receptors came from a girl aged 2 to 10 with congenital amegakaryocytic thrombocytopenia, due to receive a stem cell transplant. The CDR3 runs from the conserved cysteine through the conserved F or W. D genes are given only for firm matches. Some rows have no size entry. The others give once, few or many, or a class for an expanded clone.

J,V,size,D,CDR3,DNA
TRBJ1-6,TRBV27,many,NA,CASSLIGSPLHF,TGTGCCAGCAGTTTAATAGGTTCACCCCTCCACTTT
TRBJ2-1,TRBV7-6,NA,TRBD2,CASRPGLAGPYNEQFF,TGTGCCAGCAGACCGGGACTAGCGGGACCCTACAATGAGCAGTTCTTC
TRBJ1-3,TRBV29-1,many,NA,CSVKDGYSGNTIYF,TGCAGCGTAAAAGACGGATACTCTGGAAACACCATATATTTT
TRBJ2-1,TRBV4-1,few,TRBD1,CASRQSAGQGRNEQFF,TGCGCCAGCAGACAATCTGCCGGACAGGGGAGGAATGAGCAGTTCTTC
TRBJ2-7,TRBV5-1,few,NA,CASSLGTSTHYEQYF,TGCGCCAGCAGCTTGGGGACTTCAACCCACTACGAGCAGTACTTC
TRBJ2-1,TRBV6-4,many,NA,CASSDSRGGPWNEQFF,TGTGCCAGCAGTGACTCGCGGGGCGGACCATGGAATGAGCAGTTCTTC
TRBJ2-5,TRBV5-1,few,TRBD1,CASSPGQGSPNLETQYF,TGCGCCAGCTCCCCGGGACAGGGTTCCCCCAATCTAGAGACCCAGTACTTC
TRBJ2-5,TRBV12-3/TRBV12-4,few,TRBD2,CASSATLGLAGETQYF,TGTGCCAGCAGTGCGACCCTGGGACTAGCGGGAGAGACCCAGTACTTC
TRBJ2-7,TRBV29-1,many,TRBD1,CSGRDSSYEQYF,TGCAGCGGAAGGGACAGCTCCTACGAGCAGTACTTC
TRBJ2-5,TRBV5-1,many,NA,CASSPRGTQETQYF,TGCGCCAGCAGCCCGAGAGGGACTCAAGAGACCCAGTACTTC
TRBJ2-4,TRBV9,many,NA,CASSVGRGQNIQYF,TGTGCCAGCAGCGTAGGCAGGGGTCAAAACATTCAGTACTTC
TRBJ1-6,TRBV27,many,NA,CASSYGLGASSPLHF,TGTGCCAGCAGTTATGGTCTGGGGGCAAGTTCACCCCTCCACTTT
TRBJ2-3,TRBV12-3/TRBV12-4,many,NA,CASSSRDGTGTDTQYF,TGTGCCAGCAGTTCACGGGATGGAACAGGGACAGATACGCAGTATTTT
TRBJ1-1,TRBV28,NA,NA,CASSLWMVNTEAFF,TGTGCCAGCAGTTTATGGATGGTGAACACTGAAGCTTTCTTT
TRBJ2-1,TRBV6-5,many,NA,CASSYSMGNNEQFF,TGTGCCAGCAGTTACTCAATGGGAAACAATGAGCAGTTCTTC
TRBJ2-7,TRBV7-9,few,NA,CASSYDRVTYEQYF,TGTGCCAGCAGCTATGACAGAGTAACCTACGAGCAGTACTTC
TRBJ2-1,TRBV27,NA,NA,CASADPMDTQQEQFF,TGTGCCTCCGCGGACCCGATGGACACTCAGCAGGAGCAGTTCTTC
TRBJ2-1,TRBV5-1,NA,TRBD2,CASNLAGADEQFF,TGCGCCAGTAATCTAGCGGGAGCAGATGAGCAGTTCTTC
TRBJ2-3,TRBV7-8,many,NA,CASGAIISTDTQYF,TGTGCCAGCGGGGCAATAATTAGCACAGATACGCAGTATTTT
TRBJ1-1,TRBV7-9,many,TRBD1,CASRDRVSTEAFF,TGTGCCAGCAGAGACAGGGTTTCTACTGAAGCTTTCTTT
TRBJ2-1,TRBV20-1,many,TRBD1,CSARDLTGDGKFF,TGCAGTGCTAGAGATCTCACAGGGGATGGAAAGTTCTTC
TRBJ2-5,TRBV29-1,many,TRBD1,CSVPARDRPQETQYF,TGCAGCGTCCCAGCCCGGGACAGGCCTCAAGAGACCCAGTACTTC
TRBJ1-2,TRBV29-1,few,TRBD1,CSAVKPGQGNYGYTF,TGCAGCGCCGTTAAGCCGGGACAGGGGAACTATGGCTACACCTTC
TRBJ2-7,TRBV30,NA,TRBD1,CAWNPGTAGYEQYF,TGTGCCTGGAATCCCGGGACAGCCGGCTACGAGCAGTACTTC
TRBJ2-7,TRBV10-3,few,TRBD1,CAISGGDRASSEQYF,TGTGCCATCAGTGGTGGGGACAGGGCGTCATCCGAGCAGTACTTC
TRBJ2-7,TRBV20-1,many,NA,CSARLPGAYEQYF,TGCAGTGCTAGATTACCGGGAGCCTACGAGCAGTACTTC
TRBJ1-6,TRBV5-1,many,NA,CASSLVSGGDSPLHF,TGCGCCAGCAGCTTGGTTTCTGGGGGAGACTCACCCCTCCACTTT
TRBJ2-1,TRBV5-1,many,TRBD1,CAIRDSNNEQFF,TGCGCCATCCGGGACAGCAACAATGAGCAGTTCTTC
TRBJ1-5,TRBV7-6,few,TRBD1,CASSPNQGAGQPQHF,TGTGCCAGCAGCCCCAACCAGGGGGCAGGCCAGCCCCAGCATTTT
TRBJ1-1,TRBV2,many,NA,CASSVENTEAFF,TGTGCCAGCAGTGTTGAGAACACTGAAGCTTTCTTT
TRBJ2-1,TRBV12-3/TRBV12-4,few,NA,CASSNDSEGNEQFF,TGTGCCAGCAGCAACGACAGTGAGGGAAATGAGCAGTTCTTC
TRBJ2-1,TRBV12-3/TRBV12-4,few,TRBD2,CASSFPREGRLNEQFF,TGTGCCAGCAGTTTCCCCCGGGAGGGCCGGCTGAATGAGCAGTTCTTC
TRBJ2-7,TRBV3-1,NA,TRBD2,CACSQDSGRSYEQYF,TGTGCCTGCAGCCAAGATAGCGGGAGAAGTTACGAGCAGTACTTC
TRBJ2-2,TRBV12-3/TRBV12-4,NA,NA,CASSSLRSGGELFF,TGTGCCAGCAGTTCCCTGCGGTCGGGGGGGGAGCTGTTTTTT
TRBJ2-2,TRBV7-9,NA,NA,CASSFPTGHANTGELFF,TGTGCCAGCAGCTTCCCGACGGGACACGCGAACACCGGGGAGCTGTTTTTT
TRBJ2-1,TRBV3-1,once,NA,CASSQDRWEYYNEQFF,TGTGCCAGCAGCCAAGATCGGTGGGAGTATTACAATGAGCAGTTCTTC
TRBJ2-5,TRBV3-1,few,NA,CASSQNRGQETQYF,TGTGCCAGCAGCCAAAATCGGGGTCAGGAGACCCAGTACTTC
TRBJ2-2,TRBV4-2,many,NA,CASSQVLLNTGELFF,TGTGCCAGCAGCCAAGTACTCCTGAACACCGGGGAGCTGTTTTTT
TRBJ2-2,TRBV15,many,NA,CATSRDLAGELFF,TGTGCCACCAGCAGAGATCTGGCCGGGGAGCTGTTTTTT
TRBJ2-1,TRBV7-9,many,NA,CASSVGTTVRGNEQFF,TGTGCCAGCAGCGTCGGGACCACCGTCCGGGGCAATGAGCAGTTCTTC
TRBJ2-7,TRBV21-1,few,NA,CASSRPGQANYYEQYF,TGTGCCAGCAGCAGACCCGGACAGGCGAATTACTACGAGCAGTACTTC
TRBJ2-4,TRBV7-9,many,NA,CASSLGDIQYF,TGTGCCAGCAGCTTAGGAGACATTCAGTACTTC
TRBJ2-1,TRBV5-1,many,NA,CASSLVDSMANEQFF,TGCGCCAGCAGCTTGGTGGACTCTATGGCCAATGAGCAGTTCTTC
TRBJ2-5,TRBV12-3/TRBV12-4,few,NA,CASSLQGTQETQYF,TGTGCCAGCAGTTTACAGGGCACTCAAGAGACCCAGTACTTC
TRBJ2-1,TRBV10-3,few,TRBD2,CAISESGLAGVGEQFF,TGTGCCATCAGTGAGTCGGGGCTAGCGGGAGTGGGAGAGCAGTTCTTC